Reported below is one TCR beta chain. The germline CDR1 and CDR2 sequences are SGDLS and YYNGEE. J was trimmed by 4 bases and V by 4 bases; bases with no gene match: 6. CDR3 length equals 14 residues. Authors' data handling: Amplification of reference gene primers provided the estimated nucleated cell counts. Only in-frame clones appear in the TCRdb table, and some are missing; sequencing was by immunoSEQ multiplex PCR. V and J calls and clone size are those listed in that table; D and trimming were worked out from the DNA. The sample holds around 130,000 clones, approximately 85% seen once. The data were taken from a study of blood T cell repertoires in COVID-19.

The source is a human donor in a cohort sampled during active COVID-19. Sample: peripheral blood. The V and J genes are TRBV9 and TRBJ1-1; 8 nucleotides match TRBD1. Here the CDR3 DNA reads TGTGCCAGCAGCTCCCCTGACAGGGGCACTGAAGCTTTCTTT. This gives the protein CASSSPDRGTEAFF.